A single sample gave rise to the 8 T cell receptor beta chains below, sequenced in a study of T cell responses to AZD1222 COVID-19 vaccine. Sequenced by immunoSEQ multiplex PCR; TCRdb stores in-frame clones only, minus some. This sample carries about 56,000 clones, nearly 80% of them seen once, and the ten largest clones take less than 5%. This sample comprised peripheral blood, obtained 28 days after the second AZD1222 dose. The receptors shown here come from an adult who received the AZD1222 COVID-19 vaccine.

The V call is TRBV6-6, the J call TRBJ2-7; possibly TRBD2 for D (6 bases). The V gene lost 7 bases and the J gene lost 0 bases, with 16 bases spanning the gap. The length of the CDR3 is 15 residues. Germline assignment: CDR1 MNHNY and CDR2 SVGAGI (reference sequence). The CDR3 reads CASTRGTASSYEQYF. CDR3 bases: TGTGCCAGCACCCGCGGGACGGCGAGCTCCTACGAGCAGTACTTC.

This clone showed up just a few times. V is TRBV18 and J is TRBJ1-5; D unclear. The V gene lost 5 bases and the J gene lost 6 bases, with 14 bases spanning the gap. Germline V lookup: CDR1 KGHSH, CDR2 LQKENI. The CDR3 is 14 residues long. The chain's CDR3 is CASSTPGEGQPQHF. CDR3 coding DNA: TGTGCCAGCTCAACCCCGGGCGAGGGTCAGCCCCAGCATTTT.

The chain links TRBV7-2 to TRBJ1-1; D unclear. The germline V gene encodes CDR1 SGHTA and CDR2 FQGNSA. V was shortened by 4 bases and J by 6 bases, with 15 bases between the two germline ends. This CDR3 contains 14 residues. DNA of the CDR3: TGTGCCAGCAGCTGGTACCCCCCGGGCGCTGAAGCTTTCTTT. Translating it yields CASSWYPPGAEAFF.

The gene calls are TRBV10-1 and TRBJ2-1; 8 bases map to TRBD2. This CDR3 has 17 residues. V lost 0 bases and J lost 4; bases outside the gene matches: 8. Germline-derived CDR1 and CDR2 are WNHNN and SYGVQD (reference sequence). CDR3 sequence reads: CASSESRSGGTYNEQFF. The CDR3 DNA reads as TGCGCCAGCAGTGAGTCGAGGAGCGGGGGTACTTACAATGAGCAGTTCTTC.

The chain carries TRBV5-1 and TRBJ2-1; TRBD2 agrees at 13 bases. Germline loops: CDR1 SGHRS, CDR2 YFSETQ. There are 17 residues in the CDR3. With 7 bases clipped from V and 0 bases from J, the junction kept 7 bases outside the gene matches. The CDR3 sequence is CASSTSGGLSSYNEQFF. The CDR3 coding sequence is TGCGCCAGCTCGACTAGCGGGGGGCTAAGCTCCTACAATGAGCAGTTCTTC.

The rearrangement joins TRBV20-1 to TRBJ2-7; D gene unclear. The germline CDR1 and CDR2 sequences are DFQATT and SNEGSKA (reference sequence). Trimming stripped 3 bases from V and 1 base from J, with 13 bases between. This CDR3 region has 14 residues. Here the CDR3 reads CSASGPVDSYEQYF. The CDR3 DNA reads TGCAGTGCTAGTGGCCCAGTCGATTCCTACGAGCAGTACTTC.

A single count supports this clone. This chain uses TRBV6-5 with TRBJ1-2, with D tentatively TRBD1 (5 bases). This CDR3 has 13 amino acids. CDR1 is MNHEY, CDR2 SVGAGI, per germline. V was trimmed by 6 bases and J by 4 bases, leaving 12 bases between them. The CDR3: CASSRDGPYGYTF. CDR3 nucleotide sequence: TGTGCCAGCAGCCGGGACGGCCCCTATGGCTACACCTTC.

The rearrangement links TRBV28 to TRBJ2-5; 15 nucleotides agree with TRBD2. The CDR3 is made up of 16 amino acids. CDR1 is MDHEN, CDR2 SYDVKM, per germline. The J segment lost 5 bases and the V segment lost 6 bases, leaving 7 bases of the junction unmatched. The CDR3 is CASSYGLAGGQETQYF. The CDR3 nucleotides read TGTGCCAGCAGCTACGGACTAGCGGGGGGGCAGGAGACCCAGTACTTC. The complete variable domain, with remaining parts taken from reference TRBV28 and TRBJ2-5, reads DVKVTQSSRYLVKRTGEKVFLECVQDMDHENMFWYRQDPGLGLRLIYFSYDVKMKEKGDIPEGYSVSREKKERFSLILESASTNQTSMYLCASSYGLAGGQETQYFGPGTRLLVL.